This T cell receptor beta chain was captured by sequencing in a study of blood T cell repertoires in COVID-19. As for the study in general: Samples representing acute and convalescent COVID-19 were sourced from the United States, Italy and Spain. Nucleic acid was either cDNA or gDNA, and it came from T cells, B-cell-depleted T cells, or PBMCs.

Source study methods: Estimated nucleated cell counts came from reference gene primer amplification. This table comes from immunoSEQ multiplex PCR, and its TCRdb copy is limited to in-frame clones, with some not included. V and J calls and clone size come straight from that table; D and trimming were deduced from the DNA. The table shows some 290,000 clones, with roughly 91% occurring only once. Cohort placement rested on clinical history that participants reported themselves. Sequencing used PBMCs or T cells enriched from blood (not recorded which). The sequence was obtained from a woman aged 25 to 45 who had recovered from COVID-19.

The CDR3 nucleotides are TGTGCCAGTAGTCAGGGGTATAATCAGCCCCAGCATTTT. Translating it yields CASSQGYNQPQHF. The chain recombines TRBV19 with TRBJ1-5; maybe TRBD1 (6 bases). Germline loops: CDR1 LNHDA, CDR2 SQIVND (reference sequence). The CDR3 runs to 13 residues. The ends were cut back, 5 bases at V and 4 bases at J, with 9 bases in the middle.